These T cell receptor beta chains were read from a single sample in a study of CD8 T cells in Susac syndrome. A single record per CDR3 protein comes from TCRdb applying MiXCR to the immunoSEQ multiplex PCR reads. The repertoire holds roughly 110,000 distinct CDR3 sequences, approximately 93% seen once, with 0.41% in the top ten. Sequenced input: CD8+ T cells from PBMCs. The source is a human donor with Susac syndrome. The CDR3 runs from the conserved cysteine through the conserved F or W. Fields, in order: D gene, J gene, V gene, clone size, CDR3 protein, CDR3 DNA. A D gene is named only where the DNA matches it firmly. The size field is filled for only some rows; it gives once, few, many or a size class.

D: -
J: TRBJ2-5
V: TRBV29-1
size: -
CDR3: CSVVVEETQYF
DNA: TGCAGCGTTGTGGTGGAAGAGACCCAGTACTTC

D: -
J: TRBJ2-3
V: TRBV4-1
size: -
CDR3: CASSPSTTGTQYF
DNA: TGCGCCAGCAGCCCCTCGACCACTGGTACGCAGTATTTT

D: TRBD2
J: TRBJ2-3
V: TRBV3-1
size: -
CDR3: CASSQVASGGGDTQYF
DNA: TGTGCCAGCAGCCAAGTGGCCAGCGGGGGTGGAGATACGCAGTATTTT

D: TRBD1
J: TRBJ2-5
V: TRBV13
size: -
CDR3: CASSSGTGRETQYF
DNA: TGTGCCAGCAGCTCGGGGACAGGGAGGGAGACCCAGTACTTC

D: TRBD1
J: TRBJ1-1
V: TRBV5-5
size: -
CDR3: CASSETGGTEAFF
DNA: TGTGCCAGCAGCGAAACAGGGGGCACTGAAGCTTTCTTT

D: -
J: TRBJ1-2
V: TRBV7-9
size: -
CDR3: CASTSVDSFNYGYTF
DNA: TGTGCCAGCACCTCTGTGGACAGTTTTAACTATGGCTACACCTTC

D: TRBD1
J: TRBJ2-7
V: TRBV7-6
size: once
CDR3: CASSPGTAPSYEQYF
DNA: TGTGCCAGCAGCCCAGGGACAGCTCCTTCCTACGAGCAGTACTTC

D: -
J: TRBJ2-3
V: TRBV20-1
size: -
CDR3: CSSKYEMDTQYF
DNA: TGCAGTTCCAAATACGAGATGGATACGCAGTATTTT

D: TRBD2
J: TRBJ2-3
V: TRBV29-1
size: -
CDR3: CSVLSRGGPEDTQYF
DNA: TGCAGCGTTCTTAGTCGGGGGGGGCCGGAAGATACGCAGTATTTT

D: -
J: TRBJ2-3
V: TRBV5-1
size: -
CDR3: CASSPGDLSTDTQYF
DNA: TGCGCCAGCAGCCCCGGGGACCTCTCCACAGATACGCAGTATTTT

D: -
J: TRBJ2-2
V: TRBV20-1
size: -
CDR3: CSAPLTGKRGTGELFF
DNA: TGCAGTGCTCCCCTCACGGGCAAACGGGGCACCGGGGAGCTGTTTTTT

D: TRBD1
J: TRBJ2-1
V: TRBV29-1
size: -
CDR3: CSVEGQGARNEQFF
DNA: TGCAGCGTTGAGGGACAGGGGGCCCGAAATGAGCAGTTCTTC

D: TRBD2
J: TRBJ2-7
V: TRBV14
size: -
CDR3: CASSLRTSDPYEQYF
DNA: TGTGCCAGCAGCCTTAGGACTAGCGACCCCTACGAGCAGTACTTC

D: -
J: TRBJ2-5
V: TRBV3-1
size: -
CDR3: CASSPGPGAQETQYF
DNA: TGTGCCAGCAGCCCTGGACCAGGGGCCCAAGAGACCCAGTACTTC

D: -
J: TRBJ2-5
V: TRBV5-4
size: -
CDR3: CASSRELETQYF
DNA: TGTGCCAGCAGCCGGGAGTTGGAGACCCAGTACTTC

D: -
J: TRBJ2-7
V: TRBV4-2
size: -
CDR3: CASSQSGTPGHEQYF
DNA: TGTGCCAGCAGCCAGTCCGGGACACCGGGGCACGAGCAGTACTTC

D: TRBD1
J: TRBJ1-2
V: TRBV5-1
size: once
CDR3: CASSWTGGAGGYTF
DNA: TGCGCCAGCAGCTGGACAGGGGGCGCGGGTGGCTACACCTTC

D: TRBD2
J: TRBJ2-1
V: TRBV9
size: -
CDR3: CASSVAGGKEQFF
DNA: TGTGCCTCCTCGGTAGCGGGGGGCAAAGAGCAGTTCTTC

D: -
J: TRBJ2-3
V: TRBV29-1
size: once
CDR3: CSVVGDVPSTDTQYF
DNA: TGCAGCGTTGTGGGGGACGTCCCTAGCACAGATACGCAGTATTTT

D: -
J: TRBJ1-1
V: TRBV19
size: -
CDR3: CASSIYTLTEAFF
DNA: TGTGCCAGTAGTATTTATACGCTAACTGAAGCTTTCTTT

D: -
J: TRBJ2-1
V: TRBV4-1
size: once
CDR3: CASSQDWNEQFF
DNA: TGCGCCAGCAGCCAAGATTGGAATGAGCAGTTCTTC

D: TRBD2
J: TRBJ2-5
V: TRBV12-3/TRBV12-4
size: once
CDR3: CASSRESGGLGQETQYF
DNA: TGTGCCAGCAGCCGCGAGTCGGGGGGTCTCGGGCAAGAGACCCAGTACTTC

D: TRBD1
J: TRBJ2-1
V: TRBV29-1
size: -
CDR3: CSVPRTGGSNEQFF
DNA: TGCAGCGTTCCTCGGACAGGGGGATCGAATGAGCAGTTCTTC

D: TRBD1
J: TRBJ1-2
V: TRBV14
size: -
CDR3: CASSQGIGQVAYGHTF
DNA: TGTGCCAGCAGCCAAGGGATTGGACAGGTAGCCTATGGCCACACCTTC

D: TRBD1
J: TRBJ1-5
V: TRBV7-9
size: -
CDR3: CASSPTGGGNQPQHF
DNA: TGTGCCAGCAGCCCGACAGGGGGTGGCAATCAGCCCCAGCATTTT

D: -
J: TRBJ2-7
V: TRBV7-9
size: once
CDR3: CASSLVGGGRTYEQYF
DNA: TGTGCCAGCAGCTTAGTGGGTGGGGGCCGGACTTACGAGCAGTACTTC

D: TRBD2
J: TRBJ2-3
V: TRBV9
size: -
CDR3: CASTLAGGTDTQYF
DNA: TGTGCCAGCACACTAGCGGGTGGCACAGATACGCAGTATTTT

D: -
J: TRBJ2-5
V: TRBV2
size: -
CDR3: CASRGKDPFF
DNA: TGTGCCAGCAGGGGGAAGGACCCGTTCTTC

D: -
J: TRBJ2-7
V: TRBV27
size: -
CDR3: CASSTTTGGATYEQYF
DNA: TGTGCCAGCAGTACAACAACAGGGGGGGCAACGTACGAGCAGTACTTC

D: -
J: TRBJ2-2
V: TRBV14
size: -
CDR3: CASSQFRAGELFF
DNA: TGTGCCAGCAGCCAATTCAGGGCCGGGGAGCTGTTTTTT

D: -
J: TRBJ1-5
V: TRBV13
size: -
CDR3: CASSLGPGAHSNQPQHF
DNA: TGTGCCAGCAGCCTGGGGCCAGGCGCTCATAGCAATCAGCCCCAGCATTTT

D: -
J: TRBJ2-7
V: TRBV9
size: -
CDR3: CASSKWDGYEQYF
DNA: TGTGCCAGCAGCAAATGGGACGGCTACGAGCAGTACTTC

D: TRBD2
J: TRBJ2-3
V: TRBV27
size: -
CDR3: CASSLSTSGSTDTQYF
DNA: TGTGCCAGCAGTTTATCGACTAGCGGGAGCACAGATACGCAGTATTTT

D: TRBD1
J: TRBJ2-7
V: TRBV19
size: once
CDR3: CASTPGQGPYEQYF
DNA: TGTGCCAGTACTCCGGGACAGGGTCCCTACGAGCAGTACTTC

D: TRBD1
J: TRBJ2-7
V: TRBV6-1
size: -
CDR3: CASSELGDRTYEQYF
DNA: TGTGCCAGCAGTGAATTGGGGGACAGAACCTACGAGCAGTACTTC

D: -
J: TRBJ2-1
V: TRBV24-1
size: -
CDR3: CATSDRESYNEQFF
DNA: TGTGCCACCAGTGACAGGGAGTCCTACAATGAGCAGTTCTTC

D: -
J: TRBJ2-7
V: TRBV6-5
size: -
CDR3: CASSYEAGGLYEQYF
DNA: TGTGCCAGCAGTTACGAGGCAGGGGGACTCTACGAGCAGTACTTC

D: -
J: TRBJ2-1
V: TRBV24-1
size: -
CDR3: CATSDALMDEQFF
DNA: TGTGCCACCAGTGATGCGTTGATGGATGAGCAGTTCTTC

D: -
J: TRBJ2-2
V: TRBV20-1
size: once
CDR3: CSARDPGGMDTGELFF
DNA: TGCAGTGCTAGAGATCCGGGGGGCATGGACACCGGGGAGCTGTTTTTT

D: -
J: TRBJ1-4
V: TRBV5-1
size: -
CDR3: CASSLQEATNEKLFF
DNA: TGCGCCAGCAGCTTGCAGGAGGCAACTAATGAAAAACTGTTTTTT

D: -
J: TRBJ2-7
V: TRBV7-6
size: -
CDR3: CASSFHSLGSYEQYF
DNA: TGTGCCAGCAGCTTCCACAGCCTCGGCTCCTACGAGCAGTACTTC

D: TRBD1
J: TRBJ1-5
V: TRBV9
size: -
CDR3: CASSEGQSNQPQHF
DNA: TGTGCCAGCAGCGAGGGACAGAGCAATCAGCCCCAGCATTTT

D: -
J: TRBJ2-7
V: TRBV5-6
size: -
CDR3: CASSYGSPLYEQYF
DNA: TGTGCCAGCAGCTACGGGTCCCCGTTATACGAGCAGTACTTC

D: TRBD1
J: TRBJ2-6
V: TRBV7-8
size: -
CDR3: CASSLPGTGNSGANVLTF
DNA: TGTGCCAGCAGCTTACCAGGGACAGGCAACTCTGGGGCCAACGTCCTGACTTTC

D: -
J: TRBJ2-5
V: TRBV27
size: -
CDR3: CASSLGGYLGETQYF
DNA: TGTGCCAGCAGTTTAGGGGGCTACCTCGGGGAGACCCAGTACTTC

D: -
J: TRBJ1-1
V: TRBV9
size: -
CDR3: CASSVGARTTNTEAFF
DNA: TGTGCCAGCAGCGTAGGGGCCAGGACCACAAACACTGAAGCTTTCTTT

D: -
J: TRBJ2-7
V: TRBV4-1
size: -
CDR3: CASSQLIANYEQYF
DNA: TGCGCCAGCAGCCAGCTGATAGCAAACTACGAGCAGTACTTC

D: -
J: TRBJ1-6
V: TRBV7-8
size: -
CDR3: CASSHDRSSYNSPLHF
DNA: TGTGCCAGCAGCCACGACAGGAGCTCCTATAATTCACCCCTCCACTTT

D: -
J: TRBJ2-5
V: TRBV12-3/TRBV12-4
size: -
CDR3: CAGPESQETQYF
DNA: TGTGCCGGGCCAGAGTCCCAAGAGACCCAGTACTTC

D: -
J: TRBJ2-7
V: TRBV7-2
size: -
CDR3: CASSPRIGEQYF
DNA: TGTGCCAGCAGCCCCAGAATAGGGGAGCAGTACTTC

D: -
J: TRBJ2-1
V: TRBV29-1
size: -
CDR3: CSVEVLDFRYNEQFF
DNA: TGCAGCGTTGAGGTTCTTGACTTCCGCTACAATGAGCAGTTCTTC

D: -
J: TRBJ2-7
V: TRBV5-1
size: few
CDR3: CASSSNMGVDYEQYF
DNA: TGCGCCAGCAGCTCAAACATGGGTGTGGATTACGAGCAGTACTTC

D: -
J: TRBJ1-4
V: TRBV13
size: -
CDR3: CASSLSTAAQKLFF
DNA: TGTGCCAGCAGCTTATCGACAGCTGCTCAAAAACTGTTTTTT

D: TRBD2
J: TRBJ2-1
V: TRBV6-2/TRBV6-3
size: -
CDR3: CASSMGLAEQFF
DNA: TGTGCCAGCAGTATGGGACTAGCCGAGCAGTTCTTC

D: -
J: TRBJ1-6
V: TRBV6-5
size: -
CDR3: CASSYYRGASSNSPLHF
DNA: TGTGCCAGCAGTTACTACCGCGGGGCGTCCTCTAATTCACCCCTCCACTTT